This is a list of T cell receptor beta chains from one sample in a study of metastatic and nonmetastatic thyroid tumors. TCRdb reanalyzed the PCR reads with MiXCR. The sample records roughly 40,000 clones, 15% to 20% being singletons. The specimen was blood. Receptors originate from a female donor with papillary thyroid cancer or a benign thyroid nodule (not recorded which). Some clones in this sample may be carry-over from other donors' samples. The conserved cysteine and the conserved F or W are not part of the CDR3 here.

v_gene: TRBV9
CDR3aa: ASSVSMNTEAF

v_gene: TRBV27
CDR3aa: AIGWYTQY

v_gene: TRBV18
CDR3aa: ASSGNGLNTEAF

v_gene: TRBV11-1
CDR3aa: ASSPLGSITNNEQF

v_gene: TRBV5-1
CDR3aa: ASSPMEPTDTQY

v_gene: TRBV6-2/TRBV6-3
CDR3aa: ASSSPGLYQPQH

v_gene: TRBV6-5
CDR3aa: ASSYSGSKDTQY

v_gene: TRBV6-1
CDR3aa: ASSEEGYAGRDTQY

v_gene: TRBV13
CDR3aa: ASSASDGNTIY

v_gene: TRBV7-7
CDR3aa: ASSERTDGETQY

v_gene: TRBV12-3/TRBV12-4
CDR3aa: ASSSTGTGDSLF

v_gene: TRBV12-3/TRBV12-4
CDR3aa: ASSPRGLRQPHH

v_gene: TRBV10-1
CDR3aa: ASSSSVGASYNEQF

v_gene: TRBV28
CDR3aa: ASSPPGTVNQPQH

v_gene: TRBV11-2
CDR3aa: ASSPTAGGLMETQY

v_gene: TRBV9
CDR3aa: ASSVRQGSNSPLH

v_gene: TRBV3-1
CDR3aa: ASSQEGGASGQETQY

v_gene: TRBV6-2/TRBV6-3
CDR3aa: ASSWPEQF

v_gene: TRBV11-3
CDR3aa: ASSRTSGSYEQY

v_gene: TRBV5-4
CDR3aa: ASSLDRDEVALGRGYT

v_gene: TRBV12-3/TRBV12-4
CDR3aa: ASSVGEHYEQY

v_gene: TRBV11-2
CDR3aa: ASSFRGPSWGTEAF

v_gene: TRBV7-2
CDR3aa: ASSRDRGIGELF

v_gene: TRBV5-1
CDR3aa: ASSSTGGGGYT

v_gene: TRBV6-5
CDR3aa: ASIYGSQGFYEQY

v_gene: TRBV18
CDR3aa: ASSPQVGGAWGTQY

v_gene: TRBV7-3
CDR3aa: ASSSRVQETQY

v_gene: TRBV10-1
CDR3aa: ASSGTPQGPQH